One TCR beta chain is described in this entry. The CDR3 length is 13 residues. This entry comes from a study of cytomegalovirus exposure and HLA in healthy donors. Study overall: Clustering assigned about 80% of the roughly 400 genotyped donors to the Caucasian-associated ancestry cluster.

It was with 60 Vbeta and 13 Jbeta primers that the PCR ran. Authors' analysis steps: Unique TCR beta chains totaled roughly 79 million in a later count, with around 11 million of them shared. Only in-frame clones appear in the TCRdb table, and some are missing; sequencing was by immunoSEQ multiplex PCR. The V and J calls and the clone size are those of that table, but D and trimming were determined from the DNA. Of 180,000 or so clones detected, roughly 79% appear once; the ten largest clones hold just under 5%. The sequencing sample was made of PBMCs. The receptor was isolated from a woman aged 18-30 years in good health and CMV-seropositive. The chain has TRBV21-1 and TRBJ2-7; the D segment call TRBD2 is taken from the table without a DNA check. TRBV21-1 is tagged as a pseudogene. The CDR3 coding sequence is TGTGCCAGCGTGACACTGGAGGAATACGAGCAGTACTTC. Its translation is CASVTLEEYEQYF.